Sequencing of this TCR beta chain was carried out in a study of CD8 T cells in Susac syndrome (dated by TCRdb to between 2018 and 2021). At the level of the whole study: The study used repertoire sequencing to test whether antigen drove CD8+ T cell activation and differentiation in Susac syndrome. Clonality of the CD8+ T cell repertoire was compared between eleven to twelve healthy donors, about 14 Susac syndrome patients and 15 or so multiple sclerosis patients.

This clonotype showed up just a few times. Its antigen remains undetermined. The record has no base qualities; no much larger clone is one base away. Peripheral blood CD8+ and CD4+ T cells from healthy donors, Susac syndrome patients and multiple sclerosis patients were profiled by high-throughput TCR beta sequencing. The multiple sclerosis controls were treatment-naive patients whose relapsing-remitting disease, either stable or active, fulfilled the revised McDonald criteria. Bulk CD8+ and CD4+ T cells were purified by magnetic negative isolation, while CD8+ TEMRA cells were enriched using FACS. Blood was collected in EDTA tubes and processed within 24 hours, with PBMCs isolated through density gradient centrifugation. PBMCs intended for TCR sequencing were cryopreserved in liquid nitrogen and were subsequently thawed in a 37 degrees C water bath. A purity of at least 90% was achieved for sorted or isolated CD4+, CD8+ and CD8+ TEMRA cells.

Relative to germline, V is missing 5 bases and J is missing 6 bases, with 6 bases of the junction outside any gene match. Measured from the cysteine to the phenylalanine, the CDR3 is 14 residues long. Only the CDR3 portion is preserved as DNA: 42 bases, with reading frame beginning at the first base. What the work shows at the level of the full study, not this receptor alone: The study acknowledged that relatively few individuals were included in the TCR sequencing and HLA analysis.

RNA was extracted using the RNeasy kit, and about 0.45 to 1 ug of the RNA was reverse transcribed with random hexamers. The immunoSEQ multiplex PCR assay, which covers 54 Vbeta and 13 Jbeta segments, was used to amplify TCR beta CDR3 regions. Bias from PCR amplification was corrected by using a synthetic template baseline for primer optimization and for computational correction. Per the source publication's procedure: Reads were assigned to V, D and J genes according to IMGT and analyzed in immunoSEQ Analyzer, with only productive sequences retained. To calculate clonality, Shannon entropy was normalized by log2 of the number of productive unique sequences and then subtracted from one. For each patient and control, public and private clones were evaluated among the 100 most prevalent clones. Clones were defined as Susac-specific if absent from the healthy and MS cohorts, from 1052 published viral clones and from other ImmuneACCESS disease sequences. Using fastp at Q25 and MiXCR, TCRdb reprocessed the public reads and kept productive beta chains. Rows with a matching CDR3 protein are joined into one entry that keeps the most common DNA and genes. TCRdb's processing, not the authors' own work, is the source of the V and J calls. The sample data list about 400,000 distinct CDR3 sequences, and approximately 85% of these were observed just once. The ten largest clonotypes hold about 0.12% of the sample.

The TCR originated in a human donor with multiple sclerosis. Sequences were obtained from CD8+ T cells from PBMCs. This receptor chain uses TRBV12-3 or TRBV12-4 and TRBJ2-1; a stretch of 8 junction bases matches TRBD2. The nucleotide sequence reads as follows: TGTGCCAGCAGTGACGGGACTAGTGGCAATGAGCAGTTCTTC. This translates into CASSDGTSGNEQFF.